A single sample gave rise to the 25 T cell receptor beta chains below, sequenced in a study of blood T cell repertoires in COVID-19. Data came from immunoSEQ multiplex PCR; TCRdb stores just in-frame clones and leaves some out. The repertoire holds some 340,000 clones, about 89% seen once, with roughly 5.3% in the top ten. Sequenced input: PBMCs or T cells enriched from blood (not recorded which). The receptors here all came from a woman in her 30s who had recovered from COVID-19.

This sequence joins TRBV30 and TRBJ1-6; TRBD1 is a possible D gene (5 bases). This CDR3 region has 17 residues. In germline, CDR1 is GTSNPN, CDR2 SVGIG (reference sequence). With 5 bases removed from V and 7 bases from J, the gap between germline ends came to 24 bases. The CDR3 here is CAWEGFGGTSRNSPLHF. Here the CDR3 DNA reads TGTGCCTGGGAGGGTTTTGGCGGGACCTCGCGGAATTCACCCCTCCACTTT.

The chain is built from TRBV3-1 (or the pseudogene TRBV3-2) and TRBJ2-3, with TRBD1 identical over 7 bases. The junction had 16 bases not matched to a gene; V was cut back by 3 bases and J by 7 bases. CDR1 is LGHDT and CDR2 is YNNKEL in the germline V gene (reference sequence). This CDR3 has 17 amino acids. The CDR3 DNA reads as TGTGCCAGCAGCCACGAAGCCGAAACAGGGGATTGGAATACGCAGTATTTT. Residues: CASSHEAETGDWNTQYF.

This chain joins TRBV7-8 and TRBJ1-1; unclear D gene. Germline V gene lookup returns CDR1 SGHVS and CDR2 FQNEAQ. V was cut by 1 base and J by 1 base, with 4 bases left in between. This CDR3 contains 13 residues. The CDR3 nucleotides are TGTGCCAGCAGCTTAGACAGGAACACTGAAGCTTTCTTT. Its protein product is CASSLDRNTEAFF.

The rearrangement uses TRBV5-6 and TRBJ2-5; D gene unclear. Per the germline V gene, CDR1 is SGHDT and CDR2 is YYEEEE. The CDR3 extends over 14 amino acids. Trimming left V 0 bases short and J 7 bases short, with 13 bases between. The CDR3 DNA sequence: TGTGCCAGCAGCTTGGGCCCAACTGTTGGGACCCAGTACTTC. Translation: CASSLGPTVGTQYF.

V is TRBV3-1 (or the pseudogene TRBV3-2) and J is TRBJ1-2, with 11 positions matching TRBD1. CDR3 size: 15 residues. Germline CDR1 LGHDT, CDR2 YNNKEL (reference sequence). With V trimmed by 6 bases and J by 3 bases, 6 bases remained unmatched. The CDR3 region is CASRGRDRGYYGYTF. CDR3 coding DNA: TGTGCCAGCAGGGGTCGGGACAGGGGGTACTATGGCTACACCTTC.

The rearrangement joins TRBV5-5 to TRBJ2-3; TRBD1 is a possible D gene (5 bases). Trimming shortened V by 0 bases and J by 0 bases, and 14 bases separated the two germline ends. Germline-derived CDR1 and CDR2 are SGHKS and YYEKEE (reference sequence). This CDR3 is 17 amino acids long. The CDR3 DNA is TGTGCCAGCAGCTTGGTTTACTGGACAACTAGCACAGATACGCAGTATTTT. It is translated as CASSLVYWTTSTDTQYF.

The rearrangement joins TRBV7-8 to TRBJ2-3, with TRBD1 as a possible D gene (5 bases). The CDR3 has 16 amino acids. Trimming took off 3 bases at V and 0 bases at J, with 13 bases between the two ends. Germline assignment: CDR1 SGHVS and CDR2 FQNEAQ. This CDR3 reads CASSFKGKSSTDTQYF. Here the CDR3 DNA reads TGTGCCAGCAGCTTTAAGGGGAAGTCTAGCACAGATACGCAGTATTTT.

The genes are TRBV7-4 and TRBJ1-2; D may be TRBD1 (5 bases). V was pared by 5 bases and J by 5 bases, with 18 bases between. The CDR3 is 15 amino acids. CDR1 SGHVT and CDR2 SQSDAQ come from the germline V gene. DNA of the CDR3: TGTGCCAGCAGCCATCGCGCCGTCGGGGGATATGGCTACACCTTC. Translating gives CASSHRAVGGYGYTF.

The gene calls are TRBV10-3 and TRBJ2-2, with a possible D match to TRBD1 (6 bases). The length of the CDR3 is 18 residues. V lost 5 bases to trimming and J lost 4 bases, with 23 bases between them. Germline V CDR1 and CDR2: ENHRY, SYGVKD. Here the CDR3 reads CAISPLLLSGEITGELFF. The CDR3 DNA sequence: TGTGCCATCAGTCCCCTCTTGCTTTCAGGGGAAATCACCGGGGAGCTGTTTTTT.

The chain couples TRBV11-2 to TRBJ2-7; the match to TRBD1 covers 9 bases. The germline V gene has CDR1 SGHAT and CDR2 FQNNGV. The length of the CDR3 is 16 residues. V gave up 3 bases and J gave up 4 bases; unmatched junction bases: 10. This CDR3 reads CASSFEVGQGPYEQYF. As DNA, the CDR3 is TGTGCCAGCAGCTTTGAAGTTGGACAGGGGCCTTACGAGCAGTACTTC. Full variable domain (rest looked up from reference TRBV11-2 and TRBJ2-7): EAGVAQSPRYKIIEKRQSVAFWCNPISGHATLYWYQQILGQGPKLLIQFQNNGVVDDSQLPKDRFSAERLKGVDSTLKIQPAKLEDSAVYLCASSFEVGQGPYEQYFGPGTRLTVT.

The gene calls are TRBV21-1 and TRBJ2-5; the table assigns TRBD2, which was not confirmed against the DNA. TRBV21-1 has pseudogene status. The CDR3 runs to 14 residues. This CDR3 is CASSKGTFQETQYF. In DNA form, the CDR3 reads TGTGCCAGCAGCAAAGGGACTTTCCAAGAGACCCAGTACTTC.

This clone appeared a few times. The V gene is TRBV11-3, the J gene TRBJ2-2, with TRBD1 identical over 7 bases. Germline V gives CDR1 SGHNT, CDR2 YENEEA. Germline trimming cut 5 bases from V and 2 bases from J; bases unmatched to any gene: 5. This CDR3 spans 15 amino acids. CDR3 amino acids: CASSPEGGNTGELFF. The DNA for the CDR3 is TGTGCCAGCAGCCCCGAAGGGGGCAACACCGGGGAGCTGTTTTTT. Full variable domain (remainder filled in from reference TRBV11-3 and TRBJ2-2): EAGVVQSPRYKIIEKKQPVAFWCNPISGHNTLYWYLQNLGQGPELLIRYENEEAVDDSQLPKDRFSAERLKGVDSTLKIQPAELGDSAVYLCASSPEGGNTGELFFGEGSRLTVL.

The chain has TRBV2 and TRBJ2-7, with D hard to call. This CDR3 spans 12 amino acids. The germline gives CDR1 SNHLY, CDR2 FYNNEI. V lost 4 bases and J lost 3, with 7 bases in between. CDR3 DNA: TGTGCCAGCAGTGCCGACATCTACGAGCAGTACTTC. This translates into CASSADIYEQYF.

Only one count was recorded for this clone. This may come from a read error, since a much larger clone is one base off. The rearrangement links TRBV28 to TRBJ2-7; D is unresolved. V lost 2 bases and J lost 2, with 7 bases in between. The CDR3 runs to 13 residues. Germline CDR1 and CDR2: MDHEN and SYDVKM. CDR3 sequence: CASSLARTYEQYF. CDR3 in DNA: TGTGCCAGCAGTTTAGCCAGAACCTACGAGCAGTACTTC.

The chain has TRBV12-1 and TRBJ2-7; the table's D call, TRBD1, has no DNA check behind it. TRBV12-1 is shown as a pseudogene. CDR3 size: 11 residues. The CDR3 sequence: CASSPTYEQYF. CDR3 coding DNA: TGTGCCAGCAGCCCCACCTACGAGCAGTACTTC.

J is TRBJ1-5 and V is TRBV7-6, with a possible D match to TRBD1 (6 bases). V was cut by 5 bases and J by 3 bases, with 20 bases left in between. Per the germline V gene, CDR1 is SGHVS and CDR2 is FNYEAQ. The CDR3 has 17 residues. This CDR3 is CASSPGGGWGINQPQHF. Written as DNA, the CDR3 is TGTGCCAGCAGCCCGGGAGGGGGTTGGGGCATCAATCAGCCCCAGCATTTT.

The chain is built from TRBV5-4 and TRBJ2-5; TRBD2 matches at 12 bases. Trimming cost V 0 bases and J 5 bases; bases outside gene matches: 5. The CDR3 sequence is 16 residues long. Germline V CDR1 and CDR2: SGHNT, YYREEE (reference sequence). The chain's CDR3 is CASSLGLAGGPETQYF. CDR3 in DNA: TGTGCCAGCAGCTTGGGGCTAGCGGGGGGGCCGGAGACCCAGTACTTC.

The chain recombines TRBV19 with TRBJ1-5; a possible D gene is TRBD1 (6 bases). V was cut by 8 bases and J by 3 bases, with 14 bases left in between. Germline V gene sequence: CDR1 LNHDA, CDR2 SQIVND (reference sequence). The length of the CDR3 is 14 residues. Here the CDR3 reads CASGKGGINQPQHF. In DNA form, the CDR3 reads TGTGCCAGTGGGAAGGGGGGGATCAATCAGCCCCAGCATTTT.

The gene calls are TRBV18 and TRBJ2-7, with D possibly being TRBD1 (6 bases). The germline V and J ends were trimmed by 4 bases and 0 bases, with 13 bases remaining between them. The CDR3 consists of 15 residues. Germline CDR1 KGHSH, CDR2 LQKENI. The DNA of the CDR3 is TGTGCCAGCTCACAATCCGGGACACCCTCCTACGAGCAGTACTTC. It specifies CASSQSGTPSYEQYF.

V usage is TRBV18 and J usage is TRBJ1-5, with TRBD1 identical over 8 bases. Germline loops: CDR1 KGHSH, CDR2 LQKENI. V shed 5 bases, J shed 6 bases, and the junction held 9 bases outside the gene matches. CDR3 length equals 15 residues. CDR3 loop: CASSYKQGDGQPQHF. DNA of the CDR3: TGTGCCAGCTCATATAAACAGGGGGATGGTCAGCCCCAGCATTTT.

The chain uses TRBV28 and TRBJ1-5; maybe TRBD1 (5 bases). V was cut by 5 bases and J by 2 bases, with 13 bases left in between. The germline V gene encodes CDR1 MDHEN and CDR2 SYDVKM. CDR3 length equals 15 residues. The CDR3 DNA sequence: TGTGCCAGCAGTACCGGGGGTCCGCGCAATCAGCCCCAGCATTTT. This gives the protein CASSTGGPRNQPQHF.

The chain joins TRBV3-1 (or the pseudogene TRBV3-2) to TRBJ2-5, with 10 bases identical to TRBD2. The CDR3 is 18 residues long. Looked up from germline, CDR1 is LGHDT and CDR2 is YNNKEL (reference sequence). V gave up 0 bases and J gave up 0 bases; unmatched junction bases: 7. As DNA, the CDR3 is TGTGCCAGCAGCCAAGATCGAACTAGCGGGACGTACCAAGAGACCCAGTACTTC. This encodes CASSQDRTSGTYQETQYF.

The chain carries TRBV19 and TRBJ2-7, with a possible D match to TRBD1 (5 bases). The CDR3 is 13 residues long. Germline V CDR1 and CDR2: LNHDA, SQIVND (reference sequence). V gave up 6 bases and J gave up 3 bases, with 12 bases separating them. The CDR3 loop reads CASSDRQSYEQYF. CDR3 bases: TGTGCCAGTAGCGACCGACAGAGCTACGAGCAGTACTTC.

The table lists this clone with a few counts. V is TRBV7-3 and J is TRBJ1-5; TRBD1 might be the D (6 bases). Germline V gene lookup returns CDR1 SGHTA and CDR2 FQGTGA. The ends were cut back, 0 bases at V and 2 bases at J, with 11 bases in the middle. The CDR3 is 16 residues long. This CDR3 reads CASSLTDGGGNQPQHF. CDR3 nucleotides: TGTGCCAGCAGCTTAACCGATGGGGGCGGCAATCAGCCCCAGCATTTT.

This chain links TRBV19 with TRBJ1-1, with D possibly being TRBD1 (5 bases). CDR1 LNHDA and CDR2 SQIVND come from the germline V gene (reference sequence). The CDR3 sequence is 16 residues long. Trimming stripped 5 bases from V and 1 base from J, with 17 bases between. CDR3 sequence: CASSSQRGVKNTEAFF. DNA for the CDR3: TGTGCCAGTAGTTCCCAACGGGGGGTTAAGAACACTGAAGCTTTCTTT.